This T cell receptor (beta chain) was sequenced in a study of shared clonotypes between healthy human individuals. The CDR3 is 13 amino acids. From germline, CDR1 is MDHEN and CDR2 SYDVKM. A word on this clone: Its antigen is not known. One base away lies a much larger clone, so this may be a sequencing read error. Other DNA sequences within the sample encode an identical CDR3.

Points from the study as a whole: On the whole, naive subsets had larger estimated richness than memory subsets had.

Only in-frame clones appear in the TCRdb table, and some are missing; sequencing was by immunoSEQ multiplex PCR. The profile covers over a million clones, with about four fifths appearing a single time and 0.55% to 0.7% taken by the ten largest. The sequence was collected from a man younger than 35 in good health. Some clones in this sample may be carry-over from other donors' samples. The chain uses TRBV28 and TRBJ1-3; unclear D gene. Sequencing was carried out using memory CD4+ T cells from PBMCs. The subset: CD45RA-negative fraction. The CDR3 is CASSLRPFDTIYF. In DNA form, the CDR3 reads TGTGCTAGCAGTTTAAGGCCCTTCGACACCATATATTTT.